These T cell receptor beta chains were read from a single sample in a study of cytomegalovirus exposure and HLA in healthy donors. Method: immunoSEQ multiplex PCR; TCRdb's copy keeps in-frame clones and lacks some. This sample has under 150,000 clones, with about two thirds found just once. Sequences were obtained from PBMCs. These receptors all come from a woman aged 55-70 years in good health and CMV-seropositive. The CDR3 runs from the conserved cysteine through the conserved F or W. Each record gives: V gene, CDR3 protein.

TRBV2,CASSLRTATNEKLFF
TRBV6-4,CASIPGDRENGEQYF
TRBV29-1,CSVHRAFPEAFF
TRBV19,CASSLAGGGQPQHF
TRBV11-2,CASSQMAAGNTDTQYF
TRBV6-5,CASSRVATNEKLFF
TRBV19,CASKITGDSNQPQHF
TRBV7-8,CASSLGQGANNQPQHF
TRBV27,CASSYPGLGYTF
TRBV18,CASSPTWTETGNTIYF
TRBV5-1,CASSPGVLGASDTQYF
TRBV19,CASRGIGSPLHF
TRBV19,CASHGQSSTDTQYF
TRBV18,CASSPQDTYEQYF
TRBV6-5,CASSGVATNEKLFF
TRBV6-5,CASSLQGAAEKLFF
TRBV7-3,CASSLTGADGYTF
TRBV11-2,CASSMDRVGNEQYF
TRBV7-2,CASSPQNTEAFF
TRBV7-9,CASSTGQGFYEQYF
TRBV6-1,CASSETGRQGHEQYF
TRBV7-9,CASSPTSGDNNEQFF
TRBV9,CASSFRDRENYGYTF
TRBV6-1,CASRPGVQNYGYTF
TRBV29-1,CSVEAGNSGNTIYF
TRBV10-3,CAISESSGQTEAFF
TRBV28,CASSPHPSGNTEAFF
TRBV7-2,CASSLAGSSYEQYF
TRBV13,CASSLTGIYNEQFF
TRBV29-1,CSIARDSPNYGYTF
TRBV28,CASTMGGADGIFYEQYF
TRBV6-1,CASSDGGAGNQPQHF
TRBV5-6,CASSLRGGAGEQFF
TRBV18,CASSLISRLTNTEAFF
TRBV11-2,CASSPSRARTEAFF
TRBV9,CASSRGGLNTEAFF
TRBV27,CASSLSFGQGYEQYF
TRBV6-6,CASSPPPEQYF
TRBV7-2,CASSLYPGQLYEQYF
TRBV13,CASSPREGMWEQYF
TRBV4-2,CASSQPQGASAGELFF
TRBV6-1,CATNRDTLYGYTF
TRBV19,CASRPGAGVLSSGNTIYF
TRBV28,CASSPPAVFGYTF
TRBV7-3,CASSLLAEETQYF
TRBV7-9,CSSSSYWSGEKLFF
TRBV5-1,CASRGGEGRSTEAFF
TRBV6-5,CASSHGQGAGQPQHF
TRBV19,CASSIRGTANEKLFF
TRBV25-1,CASSVGVGNQPQHF
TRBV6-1,CASSGQGAFSNQPQHF
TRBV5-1,CASSTPGLRDTEAFF
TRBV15,CATSIRDRSYGYTF